These 23 T cell receptor beta chains came from one sample sequenced in a study of monozygotic twins with inflammatory bowel disease. TCRdb re-called the 5' RACE reads and gives one entry per CDR3 protein, without DNA. This repertoire includes fewer than 450,000 distinct CDR3 sequences. Source material: blood. These receptors were taken from a human donor with ulcerative colitis or Crohn's disease, or a healthy co-twin of an affected twin (not recorded which).

The CDR3 loop is CASHRGGGTDTQYF. The chain employs TRBV5-1 and TRBJ2-3; no DNA is available, so the TRBD1 call from TCRdb remains unchecked. Germline V gene lookup returns CDR1 SGHRS and CDR2 YFSETQ. The CDR3 is 14 amino acids.

This chain uses TRBV5-1 with TRBJ2-1; there is no DNA to check the TCRdb D call of TRBD2. Germline V gene sequence: CDR1 SGHRS, CDR2 YFSETQ. The CDR3 length is 14 residues. The CDR3 protein is CASSSGVRYNEQFF.

J is TRBJ1-2 and V is TRBV6-6; TCRdb's D call of TRBD1 is untestable without DNA. CDR1 and CDR2 (germline): MNHNY, SVGAGI (reference sequence). The CDR3 length is 13 residues. The CDR3 here is CASSFRGNDGYTF.

The chain couples TRBV24-1 to TRBJ2-1; the D call of TRBD2 rests on TCRdb alone, since no DNA is present to check it. The germline CDR1 and CDR2 sequences are KGHDR and SFDVKD. The CDR3 totals 17 residues. This chain's CDR3 is CATSESGTSGGVDEQFF.

The chain links TRBV28 to TRBJ2-7. Per germline, CDR1 MDHEN and CDR2 SYDVKM. This CDR3 comprises 14 residues. This chain's CDR3 is CASSLGMGSYEQYF.

CDR3 protein: CATLRGSSSYNEQFF. V is TRBV6-2 or TRBV6-3 and J is TRBJ2-1; TCRdb returns TRBD1, unconfirmable since there is no DNA. The CDR3 extends over 15 amino acids. The germline gives CDR1 MNHEY, CDR2 SVGEGT.

The chain combines TRBV7-2 with TRBJ2-5; TCRdb indicates TRBD2, and absent DNA this call remains unverified. The germline CDR1 and CDR2 sequences are SGHTA and FQGNSA. CDR3 length: 14 amino acids. This CDR3 is CASSPRGARETQYF.

The chain is built from TRBV15 and TRBJ1-2; TCRdb's D call, TRBD1, is unchecked because there is no DNA. This CDR3 is built from 16 residues. Looked up from germline, CDR1 is LNHNV and CDR2 is YYDKDF (reference sequence). The CDR3 sequence: CATSRDRGGMNYGYTF.

The gene calls are TRBV20-1 and TRBJ2-1; TCRdb picks TRBD1, but there is no DNA to check that call. There are 15 residues in the CDR3. Per the germline V gene, CDR1 is DFQATT and CDR2 is SNEGSKA (reference sequence). The CDR3 loop reads CSAEKRDSLYNEQFF.

V is TRBV5-6 and J is TRBJ1-1; there is no DNA to check the TCRdb D call of TRBD1. This CDR3 has 15 amino acids. Germline CDR1 SGHDT, CDR2 YYEEEE. CDR3 amino acids: CASSSGVLMNTEAFF.

This chain links TRBV7-2 with TRBJ2-4; TCRdb gives TRBD2 as the D gene, but with no DNA this cannot be confirmed. The CDR3 extends over 15 amino acids. CDR1 is SGHTA, CDR2 FQGNSA, per germline. CDR3 sequence: CASSRLAGGPNIQYF.

The chain combines TRBV2 with TRBJ1-1; TCRdb lists TRBD1, though no DNA is available to test this call. The CDR3 sequence is 13 residues long. In germline, CDR1 is SNHLY, CDR2 FYNNEI. CDR3 amino acids: CASRRQGSTEAFF.

This clonotype counts as medium-sized by frequency. V gene TRBV3-1 combines with J gene TRBJ2-7; TCRdb names TRBD1, which stays unverified in the absence of DNA. The CDR3 totals 12 residues. CDR1 is LGHDT, CDR2 YNNKEL, per germline (reference sequence). The chain's CDR3 is CASSGYRDEQYF.

The chain recombines TRBV3-1 with TRBJ2-7. CDR1 is LGHDT, CDR2 YNNKEL, per germline (reference sequence). The CDR3 sequence is 14 residues long. The CDR3 region is CASSPLTTSYEQYF.

The chain has TRBV20-1 and TRBJ2-2; TCRdb returns TRBD1, unconfirmable since there is no DNA. CDR1 DFQATT and CDR2 SNEGSKA come from the germline V gene (reference sequence). CDR3 length equals 17 residues. CDR3 sequence reads: CSARVWGPRSNTGELFF.

The chain couples TRBV6-1 to TRBJ2-5; TCRdb names TRBD2, which stays unverified in the absence of DNA. The CDR3 extends over 15 amino acids. Germline loops: CDR1 MNHNS, CDR2 SASEGT. The CDR3 spells CASSPAGGRQETQYF.

The V gene is TRBV12-3 or TRBV12-4, the J gene TRBJ1-2. The CDR3 contains 13 residues. CDR3 loop: CASRPEGDYGYTF.

V usage is TRBV20-1 and J usage is TRBJ2-7; TCRdb returns TRBD1, unconfirmable since there is no DNA. This CDR3 region has 16 residues. Germline V gene lookup returns CDR1 DFQATT and CDR2 SNEGSKA (reference sequence). The CDR3 spells CSASGAAGAGLYEQYF.

V and J are TRBV15 and TRBJ1-3; absent DNA, TCRdb's TRBD1 call cannot be checked. The V gene's germline CDR1 is LNHNV and CDR2 YYDKDF (reference sequence). This CDR3 contains 18 residues. The CDR3 protein is CATSRKIKGSRSGNTIYF. Filled out from reference TRBV15 and TRBJ1-3, the complete variable domain reads DAMVIQNPRYQVTQFGKPVTLSCSQTLNHNVMYWYQQKSSQAPKLLFHYYDKDFNNEADTPDNFQSRRPNTSFCFLDIRSPGLGDTAMYLCATSRKIKGSRSGNTIYFGEGSWLTVV.

The chain carries TRBV18 and TRBJ2-7; the TCRdb call, TRBD1, lacks DNA for checking. The CDR3 length is 15 residues. Germline V gives CDR1 KGHSH, CDR2 LQKENI. CDR3 amino acids: CASSPQGQGAYEQYF.

The V and J genes are TRBV29-1 and TRBJ2-5; the TRBD1 assignment by TCRdb is unverifiable without DNA. CDR3 length equals 12 residues. Per germline, CDR1 SQVTM and CDR2 ANQGSEA. The CDR3: CSWGAAQETQYF.

The rearrangement joins TRBV27 to TRBJ2-2; TCRdb designates TRBD1, a call that cannot be tested without DNA. Germline CDR1 and CDR2: MNHEY and SMNVEV (reference sequence). This CDR3 contains 15 residues. The CDR3 protein is CASSPPDRNTGELFF.

The rearrangement joins TRBV5-1 to TRBJ1-4; the TCRdb D gene call, TRBD1, has no DNA to confirm it. The CDR3 has 15 amino acids. Germline lookup yields CDR1 SGHRS and CDR2 YFSETQ. This chain's CDR3 is CASSRTAGINEKLFF.